The entry below describes one T cell receptor beta chain. Its matching antigen is unknown. V was shortened by 3 bases and J by 6 bases, with 10 bases between the two germline ends. Germline CDR1 and CDR2: SGHTS and YDEGEE. The CDR3 is 12 residues long. The data were taken from a study of T cell responses to AZD1222 COVID-19 vaccine. Study results and limitations: Targets within unmutated variant regions were reportedly found for nearly half of spike-specific TCRs. All repertoire sampling was performed exclusively after the peak T cell response. Baseline antibody screening turned up just a handful of seropositive AZD1222 recipients. Donor demographics were predominantly white British with a female majority; clonal diversity may be underestimated.

Produced via immunoSEQ multiplex PCR; TCRdb's table is partial and in-frame only. The sample carries 45,000 to 65,000 clones, roughly 87% recorded once. The receptor's source is an adult who received the AZD1222 COVID-19 vaccine. The sequencing here drew on peripheral blood, taken 28 days after the second AZD1222 dose. The chain couples TRBV5-8 to TRBJ2-7; D uncertain. The CDR3 DNA reads as TGTGCCAGCAGCTCCGGACGGATCGAGCAGTACTTC. It is translated as CASSSGRIEQYF.